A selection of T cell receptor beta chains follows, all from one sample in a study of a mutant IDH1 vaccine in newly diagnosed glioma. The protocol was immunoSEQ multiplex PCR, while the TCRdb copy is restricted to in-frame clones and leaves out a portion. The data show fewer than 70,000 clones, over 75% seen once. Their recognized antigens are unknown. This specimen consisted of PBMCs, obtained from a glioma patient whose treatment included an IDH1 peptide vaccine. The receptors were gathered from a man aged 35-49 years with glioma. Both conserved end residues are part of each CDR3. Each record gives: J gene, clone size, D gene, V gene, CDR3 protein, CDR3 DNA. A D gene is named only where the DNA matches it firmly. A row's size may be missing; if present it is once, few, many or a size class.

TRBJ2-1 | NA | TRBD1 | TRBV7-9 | CASSINRGKQFF | TGTGCCAGCAGCATAAACAGGGGTAAGCAGTTCTTC
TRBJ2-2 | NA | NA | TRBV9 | CASSVPGAKDTGELFF | TGTGCCAGCAGCGTGCCGGGGGCGAAGGACACCGGGGAGCTGTTTTTT
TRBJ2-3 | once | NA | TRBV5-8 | CASSSLGRAQQGTDTQYF | TGTGCCAGCAGCTCCCTGGGGAGGGCGCAACAGGGAACAGATACGCAGTATTTT
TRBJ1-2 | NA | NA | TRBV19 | CASSIDRQALYTF | TGTGCCAGTAGTATAGATCGGCAGGCTCTCTACACCTTC
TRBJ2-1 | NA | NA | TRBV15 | CATSRVLLIGNEQFF | TGTGCCACCAGCAGAGTTCTCCTAATCGGCAATGAGCAGTTCTTC
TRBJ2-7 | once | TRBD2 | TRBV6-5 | CASRAASGYEQYF | TGTGCCAGCAGAGCGGCTAGCGGTTACGAGCAGTACTTC
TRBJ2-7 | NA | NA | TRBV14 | CASSQARRTEQYF | TGTGCCAGCAGCCAAGCACGCCGGACTGAGCAGTACTTC
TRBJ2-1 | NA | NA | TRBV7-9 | CASAQGQTLGNEQFF | TGTGCCAGCGCCCAAGGACAGACGCTTGGCAATGAGCAGTTCTTC
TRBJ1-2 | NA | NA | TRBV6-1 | CASSETGGDYGYTF | TGTGCCAGCAGTGAGACCGGGGGAGACTATGGCTACACCTTC
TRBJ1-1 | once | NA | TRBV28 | CATPSNTEAFF | TGTGCCACGCCGTCGAACACTGAAGCTTTCTTT
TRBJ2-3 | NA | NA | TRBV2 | CASSEQDSPSTDTQYF | TGTGCCAGCAGTGAACAGGACAGCCCTAGCACAGATACGCAGTATTTT
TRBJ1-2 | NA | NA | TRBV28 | CASSWRENYGYTF | TGTGCCAGCAGTTGGAGGGAGAACTATGGCTACACCTTC
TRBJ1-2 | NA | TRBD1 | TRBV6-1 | CASTLDAGGGYTF | TGTGCCAGCACCCTAGATGCAGGGGGAGGCTACACCTTC
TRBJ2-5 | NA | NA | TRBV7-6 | CASSLTGGVGETQYF | TGTGCCAGCAGCTTAACAGGTGGTGTAGGAGAGACCCAGTACTTC
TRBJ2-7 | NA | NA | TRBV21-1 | CASSKRYLGYEQYF | TGTGCCAGCAGCAAACGCTATTTGGGCTACGAGCAGTACTTC
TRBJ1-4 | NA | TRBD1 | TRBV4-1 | CASSQKAAGTGIEKLFF | TGCGCCAGCAGCCAAAAGGCCGCCGGGACAGGGATTGAAAAACTGTTTTTT
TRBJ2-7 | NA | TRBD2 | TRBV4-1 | CASSQSSSGFGEQYF | TGCGCCAGCAGCCAATCTTCTAGCGGCTTTGGGGAGCAGTACTTC
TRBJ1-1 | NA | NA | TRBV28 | CASSFHRPGTEAFF | TGTGCCAGCAGTTTTCACCGGCCCGGAACTGAAGCTTTCTTT
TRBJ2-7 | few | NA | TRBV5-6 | CASSFKYEQYF | TGTGCCAGCAGCTTTAAGTACGAGCAGTACTTC
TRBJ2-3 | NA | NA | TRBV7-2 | CASSLGTSAQYF | TGTGCCAGCAGCTTGGGGACTTCCGCGCAGTATTTT
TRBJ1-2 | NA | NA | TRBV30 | CASSDNYGYTF | TGTGCCTCTTCAGACAACTATGGCTACACCTTC
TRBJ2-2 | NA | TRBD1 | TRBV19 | CASRTGGLGELFF | TGTGCCAGTCGGACAGGGGGACTCGGGGAGCTGTTTTTT
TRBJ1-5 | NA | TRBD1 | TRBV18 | CASSPDREYHQPQHF | TGTGCCAGCTCGCCGGACAGGGAGTATCATCAGCCCCAGCATTTT
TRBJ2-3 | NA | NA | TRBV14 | CASSQETSRSADTQYF | TGTGCCAGCAGCCAAGAAACTAGTAGGAGTGCAGATACGCAGTATTTT
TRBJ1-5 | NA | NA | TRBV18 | CASSPDSPNQPQHF | TGTGCCAGCTCACCAGACTCCCCAAATCAGCCCCAGCATTTT
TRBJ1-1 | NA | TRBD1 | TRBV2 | CASSDRGPVTEAFF | TGTGCCAGCAGTGATAGGGGGCCAGTCACTGAAGCTTTCTTT
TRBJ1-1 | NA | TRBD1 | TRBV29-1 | CSVEEQGAGTEAFF | TGCAGCGTTGAAGAACAGGGGGCAGGGACTGAAGCTTTCTTT
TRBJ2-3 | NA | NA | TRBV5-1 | CASSLVLAQDTQYF | TGCGCCAGCAGCTTGGTTTTGGCGCAAGATACGCAGTATTTT
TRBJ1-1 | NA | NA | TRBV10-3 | CAIRSLEGDDTEAFF | TGTGCCATCAGGTCCCTCGAAGGGGATGACACTGAAGCTTTCTTT